One sample yielded the 25 T cell receptor beta chains listed below, sequenced in a study of early T cells in non-severe SARS-CoV-2 infection. TCRdb used MiXCR to reprocess the 5' RACE reads, holding one entry per CDR3 protein. The repertoire holds more than 85,000 distinct CDR3 sequences, around 17% seen once, with 1.3% in the top ten. The sample comprised whole blood. These receptors were collected from an adult who was a healthcare worker with PCR-confirmed SARS-CoV-2 infection or an uninfected control (not recorded which).

The chain joins TRBV11-3 to TRBJ2-3; the match to TRBD1 covers 7 bases. Germline V gives CDR1 SGHNT, CDR2 YENEEA. V was pared by 4 bases and J by 4 bases, with 5 bases of the junction left unmatched. This CDR3 is built from 14 residues. The CDR3, as DNA: TGTGCCAGCAGCTCAATGACAGGGTCAGATACGCAGTATTTT. This encodes CASSSMTGSDTQYF.

This clonotype has just one count. The junction differs from germline at one of its ends, possibly a read error. The chain is built from TRBV4-3 and TRBJ2-1, with 10 bases that match TRBD2. The CDR3 has 15 residues. Looked up from germline, CDR1 is LGHNA and CDR2 is YSLEER. This CDR3 is CASSQLAGEYNEQIF. Written as DNA, the CDR3 is TGCGCCAGCAGCCAACTAGCGGGAGAGTACAATGAGCAGATCTTC.

This clonotype was picked up a small number of times. The gene calls are TRBV6-2 or TRBV6-3 and TRBJ1-1; 7 positions match TRBD1. Germline CDR1 reads MNHEY; CDR2 reads SVGEGT. The ends lost 4 bases at V and 0 bases at J; junction bases unmatched: 2. The CDR3 contains 14 residues. The CDR3 sequence: CASSWDRMNTEAFF. CDR3 nucleotide sequence: TGTGCCAGCAGTTGGGACAGAATGAACACTGAAGCTTTCTTT.

This clonotype has at least ten counts. The V and J genes are TRBV29-1 and TRBJ2-6; the D gene is possibly TRBD1 (6 bases). The CDR3 runs 18 residues. With 0 bases removed from V and 0 bases from J, the gap between germline ends came to 15 bases. The V gene's germline CDR1 is SQVTM and CDR2 ANQGSEA. The CDR3 nucleotides are TGCAGCGTTGAAGATAGGACAGTCCCCATCTCTGGGGCCAACGTCCTGACTTTC. Its translation is CSVEDRTVPISGANVLTF.

Worth noting for this clonotype: At one end the junction does not follow the germline gene, possibly because of a read error. The chain has TRBV6-2 or TRBV6-3 and TRBJ1-6; TRBD1 might be the D (5 bases). Looked up from germline, CDR1 is MNHEY and CDR2 is SVGEGT. CDR3 length: 14 amino acids. The CDR3 spells CASSYRDQQVPHHF. The DNA for the CDR3 is TGTGCCAGCAGTTATCGGGACCAGCAAGTCCCCCACCACTTT.

The chain couples TRBV2 to TRBJ2-7; no clear D gene. The ends were cut back, 4 bases at V and 6 bases at J, with 10 bases in the middle. The germline CDR1 and CDR2 sequences are SNHLY and FYNNEI. The CDR3 extends over 12 amino acids. The DNA of the CDR3 is TGTGCCAGCAGTGTTAGGTTGGGCGAGCAGTACTTC. The encoded protein is CASSVRLGEQYF.

This clonotype was counted between two and nine times. The chain recombines TRBV28 with TRBJ2-2; possible D gene TRBD1, 6 bases. V was pared by 5 bases and J by 3 bases, with 16 bases between. There are 16 residues in the CDR3. The V gene's germline CDR1 is MDHEN and CDR2 SYDVKM. In DNA, the CDR3 is TGTGCCAGCAGTCCCTCTTCCAGGGGATACACCGGGGAGCTGTTTTTT. Its protein product is CASSPSSRGYTGELFF. The full variable domain, with the rest looked up from reference TRBV28 and TRBJ2-2, is DVKVTQSSRYLVKRTGEKVFLECVQDMDHENMFWYRQDPGLGLRLIYFSYDVKMKEKGDIPEGYSVSREKKERFSLILESASTNQTSMYLCASSPSSRGYTGELFFGEGSRLTVL.

This clonotype has more than one count but fewer than ten. The rearrangement uses TRBV28 and TRBJ1-3, with 7 bases fitting TRBD1. V lost 7 bases and J lost 2; bases outside the gene matches: 11. This CDR3 comprises 16 residues. Germline assignment: CDR1 MDHEN and CDR2 SYDVKM. The CDR3: CASNFRGGFTGNTIYF. Here the CDR3 DNA reads TGTGCCAGCAATTTCAGAGGGGGCTTCACTGGAAACACCATATATTTT.

Note on this clonotype: One end of the junction is discordant with germline, which a read error may explain. The V gene is TRBV29-1, the J gene TRBJ2-1, with D hard to call. Germline V lookup: CDR1 SQVTM, CDR2 ANQGSEA. The CDR3 spans 11 residues. The CDR3 spells CSALSYNDQFF. The CDR3 DNA is TGCAGCGCCCTCTCCTACAATGACCAGTTCTTC.

In regard to this clonotype: This likely comes from a read error, as the CDR3 has no conserved phenylalanine or tryptophan at its end. This chain joins TRBV25-1 and TRBJ2-2; a possible D gene is TRBD2 (6 bases). CDR3 length equals 17 residues. The V end was cut by 0 bases, the J end by 0 bases, with 11 bases between. Looked up from germline, CDR1 is MGHDK and CDR2 is SYGVNS. DNA for the CDR3: TGTGCCAGCAGTGAATATTCAGGCGGGACGAACACCGGGGAGCTGTTTTCT. It encodes CASSEYSGGTNTGELFS.

This clonotype occurred many times. The V gene is TRBV12-3 or TRBV12-4, the J gene TRBJ2-7; no clear D. The length of the CDR3 is 12 residues. Between the trimmed V and J ends, which lost 6 bases and 0 bases, there was a span of 6 bases. CDR3: CASSGSSYEQYF. DNA of the CDR3: TGTGCCAGCAGCGGCAGCTCCTACGAGCAGTACTTC.

The chain employs TRBV29-1 and TRBJ1-1, with 8 bases identical to TRBD1. V was clipped by 3 bases and J by 6 bases; unmatched bases: 3. The length of the CDR3 is 12 residues. CDR1 is SQVTM and CDR2 is ANQGSEA in the germline V gene. The CDR3 nucleotides read TGCAGCGTTGAGGACAGGGAGGCTGAAGCTTTCTTT. The encoded protein is CSVEDREAEAFF.

This clonotype was seen more than once but under ten times. This chain joins TRBV19 and TRBJ1-2; tentatively, D is TRBD1 (5 bases). Germline V gives CDR1 LNHDA, CDR2 SQIVND (reference sequence). The V end was cut by 4 bases, the J end by 4 bases, with 10 bases between. This CDR3 has 13 amino acids. The CDR3 region is CASSTWTSYGYTF. In nucleotides, the CDR3 is TGTGCCAGTAGTACCTGGACAAGCTATGGCTACACCTTC.

The chain uses TRBV5-1 and TRBJ2-5, with 8 positions matching TRBD1. Germline-derived CDR1 and CDR2 are SGHRS and YFSETQ. Germline trimming cut 0 bases from V and 4 bases from J; bases unmatched to any gene: 5. There are 15 residues in the CDR3. The CDR3 spells CASSLGQGNRETQYF. The CDR3 coding sequence is TGCGCCAGCAGCTTGGGACAGGGGAATCGAGAGACCCAGTACTTC.

The chain couples TRBV6-5 to TRBJ2-7; no firm D call. Germline-derived CDR1 and CDR2 are MNHEY and SVGAGI. V shed 4 bases and J shed 6 bases, with 13 bases lying between them. The CDR3 is 13 residues long. CDR3 sequence: CASSWAGPSEQYF. In DNA form, the CDR3 reads TGTGCCAGCAGTTGGGCAGGCCCCTCCGAGCAGTACTTC.

This rearrangement joins TRBV4-2 to TRBJ1-1, with a weak D call TRBD1 (5 bases). V shed 3 bases and J shed 1 base, with 9 bases lying between them. Germline-derived CDR1 and CDR2 are LGHNA and YNFKEQ. There are 14 residues in the CDR3. CDR3 sequence (DNA): TGTGCCAGCAGCCAGGGCGACAGGAACACTGAAGCTTTCTTT. It yields the protein CASSQGDRNTEAFF.

The CDR3 loop reads CASSLDRYRRTFF. The CDR3, as DNA: TGTGCCAGCAGCCTGGACAGGTACCGTCGGACTTTCTTT. The rearrangement joins TRBV12-3 or TRBV12-4 to TRBJ1-1, with TRBD1 matching over 7 bases. V shed 6 bases and J 12 bases; nucleotides not matched to a gene: 13. The CDR3 covers 13 residues.

In its sample, this clonotype was seen once. The chain uses TRBV12-3 or TRBV12-4 and TRBJ2-7; D call uncertain. The length of the CDR3 is 12 residues. The V end was cut by 3 bases, the J end by 2 bases, with 5 bases between. For the CDR3, the DNA is TGTGCCAGCAGTTTTTACCCCTACGAGCAGTACTTC. Protein sequence: CASSFYPYEQYF.

The sample holds a few counts of this clonotype. The gene calls are TRBV18 and TRBJ2-7, with D perhaps TRBD2 (7 bases). Germline-derived CDR1 and CDR2 are KGHSH and LQKENI. Between the trimmed V and J ends, which lost 3 bases and 2 bases, there was a span of 14 bases. The CDR3 totals 15 residues. CDR3 in DNA: TGTGCCAGCTCACCGGACGCGGGGGCCACCTACGAGCAGTACTTC. It codes for CASSPDAGATYEQYF.

This clonotype appeared a single time. The chain combines TRBV7-8 with TRBJ2-5, with TRBD1 matching 7 bases. The junction had 5 bases not matched to a gene; V was cut back by 5 bases and J by 5 bases. CDR1 and CDR2 from the germline V gene are SGHVS and FQNEAQ. This CDR3 contains 13 residues. This CDR3 reads CASSRQGVETQYF. CDR3 coding DNA: TGTGCCAGCAGCAGACAGGGTGTGGAGACCCAGTACTTC.

This clonotype was observed a few times. The genes are TRBV10-1 and TRBJ1-5; 10 bases align to TRBD1. The CDR3 consists of 15 residues. Germline trimming cut 6 bases from V and 7 bases from J; bases unmatched to any gene: 9. In germline, CDR1 is WNHNN, CDR2 SYGVQD (reference sequence). The CDR3 loop is CASRMTGGAGQPQHF. For the CDR3, the DNA is TGCGCCAGCAGAATGACAGGGGGCGCGGGGCAGCCCCAGCATTTT.

J is TRBJ1-4 and V is TRBV7-2; D is possibly TRBD1 (5 bases). Trimming took 6 bases from V and 4 from J, leaving 12 bases between them. The CDR3 spans 14 residues. Germline CDR1 SGHTA, CDR2 FQGNSA. The CDR3 reads CASSRGGDNEKLFF. CDR3 bases: TGTGCCAGCAGTCGTGGGGGAGATAATGAAAAACTGTTTTTT. Full variable domain (outside the CDR3, taken from reference TRBV7-2 and TRBJ1-4): GAGVSQSPSNKVTEKGKDVELRCDPISGHTALYWYRQSLGQGLEFLIYFQGNSAPDKSGLPSDRFSAERTGGSVSTLTIQRTQQEDSAVYLCASSRGGDNEKLFFGSGTQLSVL.

This chain uses TRBV7-2 with TRBJ1-1; D gene uncertain. V lost 0 bases and J lost 5, with 4 bases in between. The CDR3 has 12 amino acids. CDR1 and CDR2 from the germline V gene are SGHTA and FQGNSA. The CDR3, as DNA: TGTGCCAGCAGCTTAGCAGGAACTGAAGCTTTCTTT. Its translation is CASSLAGTEAFF.

This clonotype was detected only a few times. The chain couples TRBV9 to TRBJ1-6; the D gene is possibly TRBD1 (5 bases). The germline gives CDR1 SGDLS, CDR2 YYNGEE. Trimming took 4 bases from V and 5 from J, leaving 13 bases between them. The CDR3 length is 15 residues. This chain's CDR3 is CASSKSGRDNSPLHF. As DNA, the CDR3 is TGTGCCAGCAGCAAATCGGGACGGGATAATTCACCCCTCCACTTT.

The rearrangement links TRBV5-1 to TRBJ1-1; no firm D call. The CDR3 spans 14 residues. Per the germline V gene, CDR1 is SGHRS and CDR2 is YFSETQ. V lost 0 bases to trimming and J lost 1 base, with 7 bases between them. CDR3 loop: CASSLDGSNTEAFF. In nucleotides, the CDR3 is TGCGCCAGCAGCTTGGATGGCTCGAACACTGAAGCTTTCTTT.